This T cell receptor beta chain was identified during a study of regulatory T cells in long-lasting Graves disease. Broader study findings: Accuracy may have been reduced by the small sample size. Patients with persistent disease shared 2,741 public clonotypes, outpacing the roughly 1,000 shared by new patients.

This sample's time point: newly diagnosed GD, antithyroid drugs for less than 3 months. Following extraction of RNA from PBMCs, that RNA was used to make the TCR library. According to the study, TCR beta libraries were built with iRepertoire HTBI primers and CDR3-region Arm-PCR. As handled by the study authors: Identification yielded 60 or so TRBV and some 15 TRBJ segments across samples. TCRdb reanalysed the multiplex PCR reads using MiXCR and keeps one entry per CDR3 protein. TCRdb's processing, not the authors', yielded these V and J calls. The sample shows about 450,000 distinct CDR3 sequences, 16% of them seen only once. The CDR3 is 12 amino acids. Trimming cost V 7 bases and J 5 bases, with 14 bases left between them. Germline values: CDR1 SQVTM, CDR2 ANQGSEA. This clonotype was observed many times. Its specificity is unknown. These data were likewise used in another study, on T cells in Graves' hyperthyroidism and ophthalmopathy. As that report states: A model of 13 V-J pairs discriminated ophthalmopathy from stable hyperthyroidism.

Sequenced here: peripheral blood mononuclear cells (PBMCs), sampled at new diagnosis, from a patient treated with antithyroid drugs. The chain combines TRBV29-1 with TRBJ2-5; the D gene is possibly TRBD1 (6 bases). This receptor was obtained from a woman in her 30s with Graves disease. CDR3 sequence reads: CSASTGWETQYF. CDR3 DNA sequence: TGCAGCGCTAGCACAGGGTGGGAGACCCAGTACTTC.